These T cell receptor beta chains were read from a single sample in a study of blood T cell repertoires in COVID-19. The data were produced by immunoSEQ multiplex PCR, yet TCRdb's version contains in-frame clones alone and is incomplete. The table includes a few hundred thousand clones, around 89% detected once. Sequenced sample: peripheral blood. Receptors were obtained from an older woman with COVID-19, enrolled during active disease. Each CDR3 is given with its conserved first and last residue. D genes are given only for firm matches.

v_call	d_call	cdr3_aa
TRBV19	TRBD2	CASNPGGGHTGELFF
TRBV6-5	NA	CASSYSPGGNYGYTF
TRBV12-5	NA	CASGLGIAGELFF
TRBV15	TRBD2	CATSRPGTSQETQYF
TRBV5-6	NA	CASSRLTEGAATQYF
TRBV3-1/TRBV3-2	TRBD2	CASSQNSGADTQYF
TRBV6-5	NA	CASRYRGGETQYF
TRBV5-4	NA	CASSSPDTYNEQFF
TRBV6-2/TRBV6-3	TRBD1	CASSSQGANTEAFF
TRBV29-1	NA	CSVVGHGKTDTQYF
TRBV6-6	NA	CASSRSGHLSSGNTIYF
TRBV7-9	TRBD1	CASSSRDRLFSGNTIYF
TRBV7-9	TRBD1	CASSSWDSKYEQYF
TRBV6-5	NA	CASSYKPQETQYF
TRBV7-2	NA	CASSPDSPFLYGYTF
TRBV6-5	TRBD1	CASSPRGQGNQPQHF
TRBV10-3	TRBD1	CAINRGEDDEAFF
TRBV30	NA	CAWSVGVENTEAFF
TRBV5-1	TRBD1	CASSLGGQFYNEQFF
TRBV5-1	TRBD2	CASSLRGGGPSYEQYF
TRBV11-2	NA	CASSLERTHLEAFF
TRBV19	TRBD1	CASSGQGYGYTF
TRBV7-9	NA	CASSLEGQETQYF
TRBV11-2	NA	CASSQGHRGNEKLFF
TRBV5-6	NA	CASSRGGVGTEAFF
TRBV4-1	NA	CASSEYQAGSNQPQHF
TRBV27	NA	CASSYGGGLSYEQYF
TRBV14	NA	CASSRTRGTNEKLFF
TRBV2	NA	CASSGSSYNEQFF
TRBV12-3/TRBV12-4	NA	CASSFGGSNEQFF
TRBV27	NA	CASSLAGQFYEQYF
TRBV19	NA	CATGVSANYGYTF
TRBV7-2	TRBD1	CASSFGGGQGIGYGYTF
TRBV19	TRBD1	CASSAQGDTYEQYF
TRBV7-2	NA	CASSLGRETAEAFF
TRBV13	NA	CASSQNPIGTLTDTQYF
TRBV6-5	TRBD1	CASSRTGREQYF
TRBV12-5	NA	CASGLVDYRGEKLFF
TRBV5-4	NA	CASSVGGQANNEQFF
TRBV7-9	NA	CASSLGSEGHHNYGYTF
TRBV11-3	TRBD1	CASSLRTGEVSNQPQHF
TRBV3-1/TRBV3-2	NA	CASSQSNTQYF
TRBV9	NA	CASSNRGGGGYTF
TRBV5-1	NA	CASSLDSVYGYTF
TRBV7-2	NA	CASSSMPQGETQYF
TRBV5-5	NA	CASSHREFDSPLHF
TRBV9	NA	CASSGSTRAYGYTF
TRBV4-1	TRBD1	CASSQGTGTGYPGYTF
TRBV12-3/TRBV12-4	NA	CASSRDRNTEAFF
TRBV3-1/TRBV3-2	NA	CASSPAEGMNTEAFF
TRBV7-9	TRBD2	CASSLMGGSHEQYF
TRBV5-1	TRBD1	CASSSRDRGLGSYGYTF
TRBV19	TRBD2	CASSTGLAGPYEQYF
TRBV19	NA	CASSPPSGQSYEQYF
TRBV9	NA	CASSATRGPYEQYF
TRBV5-5	NA	CASSFQGARGAFF
TRBV4-1	TRBD1	CASSHPGQGQETQYF
TRBV6-5	NA	CASSHRAYDNGYTF
TRBV6-2/TRBV6-3	TRBD1	CASSYREGAGWINQPQHF
TRBV5-1	NA	CASSSPNSGVAFF